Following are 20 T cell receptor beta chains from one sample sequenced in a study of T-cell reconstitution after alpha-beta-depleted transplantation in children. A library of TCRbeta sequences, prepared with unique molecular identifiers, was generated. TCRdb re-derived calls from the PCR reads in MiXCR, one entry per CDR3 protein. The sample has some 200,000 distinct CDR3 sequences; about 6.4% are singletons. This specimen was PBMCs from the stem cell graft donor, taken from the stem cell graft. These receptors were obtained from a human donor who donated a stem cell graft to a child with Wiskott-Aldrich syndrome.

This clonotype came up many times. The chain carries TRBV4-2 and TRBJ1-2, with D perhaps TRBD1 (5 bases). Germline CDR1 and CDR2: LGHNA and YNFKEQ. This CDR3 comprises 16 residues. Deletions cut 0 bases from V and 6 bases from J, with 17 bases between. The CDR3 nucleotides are TGTGCCAGCAGCCAAGATGCAAGCCGGGACGGGCATGGCTACACCTTC. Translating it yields CASSQDASRDGHGYTF.

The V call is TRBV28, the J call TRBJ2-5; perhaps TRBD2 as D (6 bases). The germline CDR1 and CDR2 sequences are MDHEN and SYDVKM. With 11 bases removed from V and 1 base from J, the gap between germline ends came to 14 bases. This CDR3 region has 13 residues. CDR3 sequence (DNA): TGTGCCCTAGGAGGGGCCTCCCAAGAGACCCAGTACTTC. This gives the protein CALGGASQETQYF. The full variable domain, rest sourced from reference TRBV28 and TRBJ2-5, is DVKVTQSSRYLVKRTGEKVFLECVQDMDHENMFWYRQDPGLGLRLIYFSYDVKMKEKGDIPEGYSVSREKKERFSLILESASTNQTSMYLCALGGASQETQYFGPGTRLLVL.

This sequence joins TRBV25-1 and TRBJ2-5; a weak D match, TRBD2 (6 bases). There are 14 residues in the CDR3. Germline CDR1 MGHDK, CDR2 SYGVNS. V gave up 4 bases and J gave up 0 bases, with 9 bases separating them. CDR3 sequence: CASSGRGNQETQYF. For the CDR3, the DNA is TGTGCCAGCAGTGGGAGGGGTAACCAAGAGACCCAGTACTTC.

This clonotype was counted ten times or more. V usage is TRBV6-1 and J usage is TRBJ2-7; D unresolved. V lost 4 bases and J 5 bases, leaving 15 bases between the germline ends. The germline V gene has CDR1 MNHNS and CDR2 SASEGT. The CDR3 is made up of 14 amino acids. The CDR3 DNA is TGTGCCAGCAGTGCCCCCGAGCCCCGCGACGAGCAGTACTTC. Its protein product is CASSAPEPRDEQYF.

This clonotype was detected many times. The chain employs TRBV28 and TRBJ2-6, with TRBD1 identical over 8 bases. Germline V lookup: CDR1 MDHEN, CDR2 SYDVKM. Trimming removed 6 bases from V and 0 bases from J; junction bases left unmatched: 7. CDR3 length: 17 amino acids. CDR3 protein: CASSSQGAISGANVLTF. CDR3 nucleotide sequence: TGTGCCAGCAGCTCGCAGGGGGCGATCTCTGGGGCCAACGTCCTGACTTTC.

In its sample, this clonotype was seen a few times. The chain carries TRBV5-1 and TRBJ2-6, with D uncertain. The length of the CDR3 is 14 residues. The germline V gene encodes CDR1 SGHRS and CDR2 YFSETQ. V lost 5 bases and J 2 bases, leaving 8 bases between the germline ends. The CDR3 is CASRFDPGANVLTF. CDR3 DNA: TGCGCCAGCAGGTTCGACCCTGGGGCCAACGTCCTGACTTTC.

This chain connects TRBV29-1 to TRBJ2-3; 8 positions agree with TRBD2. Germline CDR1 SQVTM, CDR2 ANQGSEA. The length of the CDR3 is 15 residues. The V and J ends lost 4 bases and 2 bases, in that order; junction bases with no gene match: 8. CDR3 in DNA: TGCAGCGTTGGAGGGCGGGGGGACGACACAGATACGCAGTATTTT. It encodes CSVGGRGDDTDTQYF.

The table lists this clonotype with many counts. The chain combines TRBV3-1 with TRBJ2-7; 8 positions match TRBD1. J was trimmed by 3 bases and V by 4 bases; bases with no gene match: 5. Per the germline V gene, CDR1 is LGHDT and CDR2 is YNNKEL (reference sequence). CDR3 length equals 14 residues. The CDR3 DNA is TGTGCCAGCAGCCGGCGCGGACAGGGCTACGAGCAGTACTTC. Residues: CASSRRGQGYEQYF.

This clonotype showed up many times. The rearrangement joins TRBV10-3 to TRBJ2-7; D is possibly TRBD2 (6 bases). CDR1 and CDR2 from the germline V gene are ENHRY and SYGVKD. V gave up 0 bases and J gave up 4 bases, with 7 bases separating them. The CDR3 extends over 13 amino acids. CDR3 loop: CAISESEGYEQYF. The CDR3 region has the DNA TGTGCCATCAGTGAGTCGGAGGGGTACGAGCAGTACTTC.

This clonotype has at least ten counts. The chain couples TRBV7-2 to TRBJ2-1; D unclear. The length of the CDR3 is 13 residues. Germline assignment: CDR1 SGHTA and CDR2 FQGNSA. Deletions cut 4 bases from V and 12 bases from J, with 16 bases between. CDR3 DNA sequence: TGTGCCAGCAGCTCCGACCTACTCACTGGGCAGTTCTTC. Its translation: CASSSDLLTGQFF.

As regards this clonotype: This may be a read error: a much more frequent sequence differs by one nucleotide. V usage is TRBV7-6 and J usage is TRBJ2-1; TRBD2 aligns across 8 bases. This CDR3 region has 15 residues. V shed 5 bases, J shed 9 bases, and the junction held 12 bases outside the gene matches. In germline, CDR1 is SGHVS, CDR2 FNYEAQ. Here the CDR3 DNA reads TGTGCCAGCAGCCGAAGGGGGACTAGTGACCCTGAGCAGTTCTTC. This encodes CASSRRGTSDPEQFF.

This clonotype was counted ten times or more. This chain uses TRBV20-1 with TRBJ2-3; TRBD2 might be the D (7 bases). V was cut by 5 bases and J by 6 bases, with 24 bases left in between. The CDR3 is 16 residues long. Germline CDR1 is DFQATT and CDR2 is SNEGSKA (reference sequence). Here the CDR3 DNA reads TGCAGTGCTTACCCCTGGGCGGGAGTCCAGGGGGATACGCAGTATTTT. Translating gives CSAYPWAGVQGDTQYF.

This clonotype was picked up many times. The CDR3 spells CAAQGNRELFF. CDR3 DNA sequence: TGTGCCGCTCAGGGAAACCGGGAGCTGTTTTTT. V usage is TRBV6-6 and J usage is TRBJ2-2; D possibly corresponds to TRBD1 (5 bases). The germline V gene has CDR1 MNHNY and CDR2 SVGAGI (reference sequence). CDR3 size: 11 residues. The ends were cut back, 11 bases at V and 9 bases at J, with 13 bases in the middle.

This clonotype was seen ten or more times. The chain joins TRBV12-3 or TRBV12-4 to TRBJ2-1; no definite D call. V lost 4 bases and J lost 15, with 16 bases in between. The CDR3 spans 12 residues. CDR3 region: CASSSDPGTSFF. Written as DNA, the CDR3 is TGTGCCAGCAGTTCCGACCCTGGTACATCGTTCTTC.

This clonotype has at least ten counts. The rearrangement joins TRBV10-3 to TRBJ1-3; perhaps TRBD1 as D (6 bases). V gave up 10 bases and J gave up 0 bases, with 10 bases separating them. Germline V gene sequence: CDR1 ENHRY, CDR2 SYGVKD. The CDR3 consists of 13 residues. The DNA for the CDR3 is TGTGCCAGCGGACAGCACTCTGGAAACACCATATATTTT. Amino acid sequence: CASGQHSGNTIYF.

For the CDR3, the DNA is TGTGCCAGCTCATTGGACAGGGGGCAAGATACGCAGTATTTT. Translating it yields CASSLDRGQDTQYF. This chain joins TRBV18 and TRBJ2-3; TRBD1 agrees at 11 bases. Germline V gene sequence: CDR1 KGHSH, CDR2 LQKENI. Trimming took 5 bases from V and 5 from J; bases not matched to a gene: 3. This CDR3 region has 14 residues. The full variable domain, its missing parts supplied by reference TRBV18 and TRBJ2-3, is NAGVMQNPRHLVRRRGQEARLRCSPMKGHSHVYWYRQLPEEGLKFMVYLQKENIIDESGMPKERFSAEFPKEGPSILRIQQVVRGDSAAYFCASSLDRGQDTQYFGPGTRLTVL.

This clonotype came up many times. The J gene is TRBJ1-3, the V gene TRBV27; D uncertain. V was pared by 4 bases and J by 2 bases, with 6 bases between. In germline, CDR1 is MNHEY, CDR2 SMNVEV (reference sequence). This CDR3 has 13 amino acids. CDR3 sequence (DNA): TGTGCCAGCAGTTCGGGAACTGGAAACACCATATATTTT. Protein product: CASSSGTGNTIYF.

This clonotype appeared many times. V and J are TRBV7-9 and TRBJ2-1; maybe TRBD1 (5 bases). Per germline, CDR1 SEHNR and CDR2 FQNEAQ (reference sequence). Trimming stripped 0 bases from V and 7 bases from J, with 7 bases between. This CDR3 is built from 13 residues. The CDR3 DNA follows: TGTGCCAGCAGCTTAGCCAGGGAAAATGAGCAGTTCTTC. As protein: CASSLARENEQFF.

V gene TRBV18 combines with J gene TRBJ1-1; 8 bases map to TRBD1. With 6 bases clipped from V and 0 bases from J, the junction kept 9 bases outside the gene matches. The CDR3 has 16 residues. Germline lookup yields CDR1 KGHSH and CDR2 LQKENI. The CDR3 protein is CASSINRGRLNTEAFF. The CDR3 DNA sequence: TGTGCCAGCTCCATTAACAGGGGGAGGTTGAACACTGAAGCTTTCTTT. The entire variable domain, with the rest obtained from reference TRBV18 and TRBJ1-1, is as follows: NAGVMQNPRHLVRRRGQEARLRCSPMKGHSHVYWYRQLPEEGLKFMVYLQKENIIDESGMPKERFSAEFPKEGPSILRIQQVVRGDSAAYFCASSINRGRLNTEAFFGQGTRLTVV.

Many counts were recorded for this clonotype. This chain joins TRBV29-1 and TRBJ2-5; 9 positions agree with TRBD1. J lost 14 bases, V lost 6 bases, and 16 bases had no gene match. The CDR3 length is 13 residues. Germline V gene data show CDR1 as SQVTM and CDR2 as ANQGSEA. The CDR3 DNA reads TGCAGCGTCCGCACAGGGGGCGCGGAGACCGAATACTTC. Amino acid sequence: CSVRTGGAETEYF. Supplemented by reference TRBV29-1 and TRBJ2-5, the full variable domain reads SAVISQKPSRDICQRGTSLTIQCQVDSQVTMMFWYRQQPGQSLTLIATANQGSEATYESGFVIDKFPISRPNLTFSTLTVSNMSPEDSSIYLCSVRTGGAETEYFGPGTRLLVL.